Below are 32 T cell receptor beta chains sequenced from a single sample in a study of blood T cell repertoires in COVID-19. Using immunoSEQ multiplex PCR, the repertoire was profiled, and TCRdb retains in-frame clones only, with some absent. The data show about 56,000 clones, 70% to 90% seen once. The sample comprised peripheral blood. The receptors derive from a human donor in a cohort sampled during active COVID-19.

The chain employs TRBV7-2 and TRBJ1-6, with 8 positions matching TRBD1. The CDR3 contains 15 residues. CDR1 and CDR2 (germline): SGHTA, FQGNSA. Trimming at V came to 3 bases and at J to 14 bases, leaving 12 bases not matched to a gene. In DNA form, the CDR3 reads TGTGCCAGCAGCTTCCCAGGGGGCTCTCTAATGTCCCTCCACTTT. Protein sequence: CASSFPGGSLMSLHF.

This clone has just one count. Written as DNA, the CDR3 is TGTGCCTGGTCGTATTCCTACGAGCAGTACTTC. Translated, it gives CAWSYSYEQYF. The V gene is TRBV30, the J gene TRBJ2-7; no clear D gene. The CDR3 totals 11 residues. Germline V gene lookup returns CDR1 GTSNPN and CDR2 SVGIG (reference sequence). V gave up 5 bases and J gave up 1 base, with 6 bases separating them.

The chain couples TRBV19 to TRBJ2-3, with a weak D call TRBD1 (6 bases). This CDR3 is built from 17 residues. Trimming cost V 3 bases and J 0 bases, with 16 bases left between them. Germline values: CDR1 LNHDA, CDR2 SQIVND (reference sequence). CDR3 DNA sequence: TGTGCCAGTAGTATGGCAGGGGATGGTTCTAGCACAGATACGCAGTATTTT. Protein product: CASSMAGDGSSTDTQYF.

J is TRBJ2-2 and V is TRBV3-1 (or the pseudogene TRBV3-2), with D perhaps matching TRBD2 (7 bases). The CDR3 has 16 residues. The V and J ends lost 1 base and 3 bases respectively, with 12 bases between them. Germline CDR1 is LGHDT and CDR2 is YNNKEL (reference sequence). Here the CDR3 reads CASSQVTGRDTGELFF. DNA of the CDR3: TGTGCCAGCAGCCAAGTTACAGGGAGGGACACCGGGGAGCTGTTTTTT.

The CDR3 region has the DNA TGTGCCAGCAGCCTAATCGTGTTAGCGGGTGCCTACAATGAGCAGTTCTTC. This sequence encodes CASSLIVLAGAYNEQFF. V gene TRBV5-6 combines with J gene TRBJ2-1; 7 positions agree with TRBD2. This CDR3 has 17 residues. Germline V gives CDR1 SGHDT, CDR2 YYEEEE. V shed 4 bases, J shed 2 bases, and the junction held 12 bases outside the gene matches.

The J gene is TRBJ2-5, the V gene TRBV4-2, with a possible D match to TRBD1 (6 bases). The CDR3 sequence is 15 residues long. Looked up from germline, CDR1 is LGHNA and CDR2 is YNFKEQ. The V and J ends lost 0 bases and 6 bases respectively, with 14 bases between them. CDR3 in DNA: TGTGCCAGCAGCCAAGATTCGAACAGGGAGAAGACCCAGTACTTC. It yields the protein CASSQDSNREKTQYF.

V is TRBV2 and J is TRBJ1-6, with 7 bases aligning to TRBD1. CDR3 length: 14 amino acids. The germline V gene encodes CDR1 SNHLY and CDR2 FYNNEI. V shed 4 bases and J 5 bases; nucleotides not matched to a gene: 2. The CDR3 loop is CASSVQGDNSPLHF. In DNA form, the CDR3 reads TGTGCCAGCAGTGTCCAGGGGGATAATTCACCCCTCCACTTT.

The chain couples TRBV6-5 to TRBJ2-3; 8 positions match TRBD2. The germline V gene has CDR1 MNHEY and CDR2 SVGAGI. The CDR3 has 14 residues. Trimming removed 5 bases from V and 1 base from J; junction bases left unmatched: 2. This CDR3 reads CASSRSGGTDTQYF. The DNA for the CDR3 is TGTGCCAGCAGTCGTAGCGGGGGCACAGATACGCAGTATTTT.

The chain combines TRBV6-2 or TRBV6-3 with TRBJ1-6; maybe TRBD1 (6 bases). Looked up from germline, CDR1 is MNHEY and CDR2 is SVGEGT. The CDR3 length is 15 residues. Trimming shortened V by 2 bases and J by 7 bases, and 12 bases separated the two germline ends. The DNA for the CDR3 is TGTGCCAGCAGTTACAACAGGGCTAGCAATTCACCCCTCCACTTT. Protein: CASSYNRASNSPLHF.

CDR3 loop: CASSQVQTRGFFNEQFF. The CDR3 nucleotides read TGCGCCAGCAGCCAAGTACAGACTAGGGGCTTCTTCAATGAGCAGTTCTTC. V gene TRBV4-3 combines with J gene TRBJ2-1, with D possibly being TRBD2 (6 bases). CDR3 length: 17 residues. Germline assignment: CDR1 LGHNA and CDR2 YSLEER. Trimming removed 1 base at V and 6 bases at J, with 19 bases between.

The chain recombines TRBV19 with TRBJ1-6, with TRBD1 matching 7 bases. This CDR3 spans 14 amino acids. Germline V gene lookup returns CDR1 LNHDA and CDR2 SQIVND (reference sequence). V dropped 5 bases and J dropped 7; count of bases not matched to a gene: 5. The CDR3 nucleotides are TGTGCCAGTAGTCCTGCAGGGGGGAATTCACCCCTCCACTTT. The encoded protein is CASSPAGGNSPLHF.

V and J are TRBV7-2 and TRBJ2-7; 10 bases are a match to TRBD1. Germline CDR1 reads SGHTA; CDR2 reads FQGNSA. CDR3 length equals 15 residues. The V and J ends lost 1 base and 6 bases, in that order; junction bases with no gene match: 6. CDR3 in amino acids: CASSLVGGTGVEQYF. CDR3 nucleotide sequence: TGTGCCAGCAGCTTAGTAGGCGGGACAGGGGTCGAGCAGTACTTC.

V gene TRBV10-3 combines with J gene TRBJ2-7; tentatively, D is TRBD1 (5 bases). The germline CDR1 and CDR2 sequences are ENHRY and SYGVKD. Trimming shortened V by 3 bases and J by 2 bases, and 8 bases separated the two germline ends. The CDR3 has 13 residues. CDR3 protein: CAISETGTYEQYF. CDR3 DNA sequence: TGTGCCATCAGTGAAACAGGTACCTACGAGCAGTACTTC.

The CDR3 DNA reads as TGTGCCAGCAGACCCGGGACTAGCGTGTCAAATGAGCAGTTCTTC. Its translation: CASRPGTSVSNEQFF. This chain joins TRBV3-1 (or the pseudogene TRBV3-2) and TRBJ2-1; TRBD2 matches 10 bases. The ends lost 6 bases at V and 7 bases at J; junction bases unmatched: 9. There are 15 residues in the CDR3. Germline assignment: CDR1 LGHDT and CDR2 YNNKEL (reference sequence).

The rearrangement links TRBV29-1 to TRBJ1-3, with 10 bases lining up with TRBD1. There are 14 residues in the CDR3. The junction had 5 bases not matched to a gene; V was cut back by 6 bases and J by 3 bases. Looked up from germline, CDR1 is SQVTM and CDR2 is ANQGSEA. As DNA, the CDR3 is TGCAGCGTAGGGACAGGGGCTCATGGAAACACCATATATTTT. Translated: CSVGTGAHGNTIYF.

This chain joins TRBV18 and TRBJ1-1; D not certain. Germline V CDR1 and CDR2: KGHSH, LQKENI. The length of the CDR3 is 14 residues. Trimming stripped 0 bases from V and 2 bases from J, with 7 bases between. The CDR3 sequence: CASSPPPGNTEAFF. CDR3 bases: TGTGCCAGCTCACCACCTCCCGGTAACACTGAAGCTTTCTTT.

This chain links TRBV25-1 with TRBJ1-3, with unresolved D. The V gene lost 4 bases and the J gene lost 0 bases, with 7 bases spanning the gap. The CDR3 length is 14 residues. CDR1 MGHDK and CDR2 SYGVNS come from the germline V gene. For the CDR3, the DNA is TGTGCCAGCAGTGCACAGAGCTCTGGAAACACCATATATTTT. Its translation is CASSAQSSGNTIYF.

The chain uses TRBV12-5 and TRBJ2-3; 13 bases map to TRBD2. The germline CDR1 and CDR2 sequences are LGHNT and FRNRAP. V lost 0 bases and J lost 14; bases outside the gene matches: 5. The CDR3 totals 14 residues. DNA of the CDR3: TGTGCTAGTGGTTTGGTACTAGCGGGGGGGCATTGGTATTTT. This translates into CASGLVLAGGHWYF. The full variable domain, in which reference TRBV12-5 and TRBJ2-3 provide the parts outside the CDR3, is DARVTQTPRHKVTEMGQEVTMRCQPILGHNTVFWYRQTMMQGLELLAYFRNRAPLDDSGMPKDRFSAEMPDATLATLKIQPSEPRDSAVYFCASGLVLAGGHWYFGPGTRLTVL.

The chain recombines TRBV10-3 with TRBJ1-1; possibly TRBD1 for D (5 bases). Trimming cost V 3 bases and J 0 bases, with 8 bases left between them. Looked up from germline, CDR1 is ENHRY and CDR2 is SYGVKD. The CDR3 loop spans 14 amino acids. The CDR3 coding sequence is TGTGCCATCAGTGAAGTGGACATGAACACTGAAGCTTTCTTT. Encoded protein: CAISEVDMNTEAFF.

V usage is TRBV4-1 and J usage is TRBJ1-2, with a possible D match to TRBD1 (5 bases). From germline, CDR1 is MGHRA and CDR2 YSYEKL. This CDR3 spans 13 amino acids. The germline V and J ends were trimmed by 0 bases and 5 bases, with 7 bases remaining between them. DNA of the CDR3: TGCGCCAGCAGCCAAGACAGGGATTATGGCTACACCTTC. Translation: CASSQDRDYGYTF.

This chain links TRBV5-1 with TRBJ1-4; weak D call: TRBD1 (6 bases). There are 14 residues in the CDR3. Trimming removed 3 bases from V and 5 bases from J, with 11 bases in between. Germline-derived CDR1 and CDR2 are SGHRS and YFSETQ. The CDR3 loop is CASSSGQPNEKLFF. In DNA form, the CDR3 reads TGCGCCAGCAGCTCCGGACAGCCGAATGAAAAACTGTTTTTT. Using reference TRBV5-1 and TRBJ1-4 for the parts outside the CDR3, the full variable domain is KAGVTQTPRYLIKTRGQQVTLSCSPISGHRSVSWYQQTPGQGLQFLFEYFSETQRNKGNFPGRFSGRQFSNSRSEMNVSTLELGDSALYLCASSSGQPNEKLFFGSGTQLSVL.

The chain combines TRBV4-3 with TRBJ2-5; 12 positions match TRBD2. V trimming: 0 bases; J trimming: 5 bases; junction bases outside the gene matches: 13. Germline V gene data show CDR1 as LGHNA and CDR2 as YSLEER. This CDR3 spans 19 amino acids. CDR3 amino acids: CASSQDFGASGGAGETQYF. CDR3 sequence (DNA): TGCGCCAGCAGCCAAGATTTCGGGGCTAGCGGGGGGGCCGGGGAGACCCAGTACTTC.

This chain connects TRBV15 to TRBJ1-2; the D gene is possibly TRBD1 (6 bases). V dropped 1 base and J dropped 3 bases, with 15 bases sitting between them. The length of the CDR3 is 16 residues. Germline assignment: CDR1 LNHNV and CDR2 YYDKDF (reference sequence). This chain's CDR3 is CATSRGLRAGDYGYTF. The CDR3 nucleotides read TGTGCCACCAGCAGAGGATTACGGGCAGGGGACTATGGCTACACCTTC.

The V gene is TRBV6-5, the J gene TRBJ2-7; D perhaps matches TRBD2 (5 bases). Trimming removed 2 bases at V and 2 bases at J, with 13 bases between. Germline lookup yields CDR1 MNHEY and CDR2 SVGAGI. This CDR3 comprises 15 residues. CDR3 protein: CASSYRGYGAYEQYF. Written as DNA, the CDR3 is TGTGCCAGCAGTTACCGAGGATACGGGGCCTACGAGCAGTACTTC.

The gene calls are TRBV6-6 and TRBJ2-5; possibly TRBD1 for D (5 bases). Germline CDR1 MNHNY, CDR2 SVGAGI (reference sequence). The CDR3 sequence is 13 residues long. With 8 bases removed from V and 3 bases from J, the gap between germline ends came to 13 bases. The CDR3, as DNA: TGTGCCAGCCAACGGACAAAAAAAGAGACCCAGTACTTC. It specifies CASQRTKKETQYF.

This clone was found once. The V gene is TRBV5-1, the J gene TRBJ2-1; 12 nucleotides line up with TRBD2. This CDR3 has 17 amino acids. V lost 3 bases, J lost 2 bases, and 6 bases stayed unmatched. The germline CDR1 and CDR2 sequences are SGHRS and YFSETQ. The CDR3 loop is CASSYPTSGGTYNEQFF. CDR3 DNA: TGCGCCAGCAGCTACCCGACTAGCGGGGGAACCTACAATGAGCAGTTCTTC.

The chain recombines TRBV12-5 with TRBJ2-2; D perhaps matches TRBD2 (5 bases). Germline V CDR1 and CDR2: LGHNT, FRNRAP. The ends were cut back, 1 base at V and 6 bases at J, with 12 bases in the middle. This CDR3 is built from 15 residues. The CDR3 region is CASGLGTRTAGELFF. The CDR3, as DNA: TGTGCTAGTGGTTTGGGAACTAGAACCGCCGGGGAGCTGTTTTTT. Together with reference TRBV12-5 and TRBJ2-2, the CDR3 gives the full variable domain: DARVTQTPRHKVTEMGQEVTMRCQPILGHNTVFWYRQTMMQGLELLAYFRNRAPLDDSGMPKDRFSAEMPDATLATLKIQPSEPRDSAVYFCASGLGTRTAGELFFGEGSRLTVL.

This clone was counted once. V and J are TRBV7-2 and TRBJ2-5; D not certain. The V end was cut by 8 bases, the J end by 5 bases, with 15 bases between. This CDR3 is 13 amino acids long. Germline V CDR1 and CDR2: SGHTA, FQGNSA. Here the CDR3 DNA reads TGTGCCAGCGCCCTCGTGTTACGGGAGACCCAGTACTTC. Amino acid sequence: CASALVLRETQYF. Full variable domain (outside the CDR3, taken from reference TRBV7-2 and TRBJ2-5): GAGVSQSPSNKVTEKGKDVELRCDPISGHTALYWYRQSLGQGLEFLIYFQGNSAPDKSGLPSDRFSAERTGGSVSTLTIQRTQQEDSAVYLCASALVLRETQYFGPGTRLLVL.

This clone appeared once. The chain links TRBV5-5 to TRBJ2-5; TRBD2 matches 8 bases. This CDR3 has 14 residues. The V gene's germline CDR1 is SGHKS and CDR2 YYEKEE (reference sequence). V shed 4 bases and J 5 bases; nucleotides not matched to a gene: 7. For the CDR3, the DNA is TGTGCCAGCAGCCCGGGAGGGGGGCCGGAGACCCAGTACTTC. Protein: CASSPGGGPETQYF.

This clone has just one count. The chain has TRBV5-1 and TRBJ2-3; D may be TRBD1 (5 bases). The CDR3 sequence is 14 residues long. Trimming pared 2 bases from V and 6 bases from J, leaving 13 bases between. CDR1 and CDR2 from the germline V gene are SGHRS and YFSETQ. Here the CDR3 reads CASSFRQIMDTQYF. CDR3 nucleotide sequence: TGCGCCAGCAGCTTTAGACAGATTATGGATACGCAGTATTTT.

The genes are TRBV19 and TRBJ1-1; TRBD1 aligns across 9 bases. The germline CDR1 and CDR2 sequences are LNHDA and SQIVND (reference sequence). After removal of 5 bases from V and 4 bases from J, the junction contained 5 bases not matched to a gene. The CDR3 has 14 residues. This chain's CDR3 is CASSLQGAGTEAFF. The CDR3 coding sequence is TGTGCCAGTAGTTTACAGGGGGCTGGCACTGAAGCTTTCTTT.

This clone turned up a few times. The rearrangement joins TRBV7-9 to TRBJ1-5; D is unresolved. This CDR3 is 15 amino acids long. Germline lookup yields CDR1 SEHNR and CDR2 FQNEAQ (reference sequence). Trimming left V 5 bases short and J 3 bases short, with 14 bases between. In DNA form, the CDR3 reads TGTGCCAGCAGCCCCGGGAGTAGAGACAATCAGCCCCAGCATTTT. Encoded protein: CASSPGSRDNQPQHF.